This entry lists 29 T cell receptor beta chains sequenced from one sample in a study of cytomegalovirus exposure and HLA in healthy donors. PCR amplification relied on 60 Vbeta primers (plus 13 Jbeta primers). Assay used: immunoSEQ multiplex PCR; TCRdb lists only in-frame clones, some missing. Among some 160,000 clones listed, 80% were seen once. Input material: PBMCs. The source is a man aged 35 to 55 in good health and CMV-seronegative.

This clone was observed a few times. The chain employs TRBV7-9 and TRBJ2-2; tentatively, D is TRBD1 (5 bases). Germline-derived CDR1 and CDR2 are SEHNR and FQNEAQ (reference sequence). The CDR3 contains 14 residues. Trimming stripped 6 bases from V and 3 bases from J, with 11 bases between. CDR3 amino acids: CASSSGYYTGELFF. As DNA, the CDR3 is TGTGCCAGCAGTTCAGGGTATTACACCGGGGAGCTGTTTTTT. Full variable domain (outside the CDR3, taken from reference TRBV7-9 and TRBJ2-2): DTGVSQNPRHKITKRGQNVTFRCDPISEHNRLYWYRQTLGQGPEFLTYFQNEAQLEKSRLLSDRFSAERPKGSFSTLEIQRTEQGDSAMYLCASSSGYYTGELFFGEGSRLTVL.

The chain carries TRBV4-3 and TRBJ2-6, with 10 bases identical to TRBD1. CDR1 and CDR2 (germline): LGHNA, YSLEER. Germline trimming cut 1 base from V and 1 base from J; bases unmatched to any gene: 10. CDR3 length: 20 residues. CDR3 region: CASSQVVTGQGYSGANVLTF. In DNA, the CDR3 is TGCGCCAGCAGCCAAGTCGTAACGGGACAGGGGTATTCTGGGGCCAACGTCCTGACTTTC.

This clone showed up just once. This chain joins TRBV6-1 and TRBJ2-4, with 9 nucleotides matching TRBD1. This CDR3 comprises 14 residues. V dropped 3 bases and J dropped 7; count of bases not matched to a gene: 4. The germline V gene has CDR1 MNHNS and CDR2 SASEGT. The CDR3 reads CASSDSDRGNIQYF. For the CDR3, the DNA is TGTGCCAGCAGTGATTCAGACAGGGGGAACATTCAGTACTTC.

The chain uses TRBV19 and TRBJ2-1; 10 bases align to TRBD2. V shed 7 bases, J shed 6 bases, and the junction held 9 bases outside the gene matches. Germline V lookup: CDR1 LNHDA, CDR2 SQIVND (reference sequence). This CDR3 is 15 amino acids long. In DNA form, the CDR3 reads TGTGCCAGTACCCTGACTAGCGGGTCTGGCAATGAGCAGTTCTTC. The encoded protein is CASTLTSGSGNEQFF.

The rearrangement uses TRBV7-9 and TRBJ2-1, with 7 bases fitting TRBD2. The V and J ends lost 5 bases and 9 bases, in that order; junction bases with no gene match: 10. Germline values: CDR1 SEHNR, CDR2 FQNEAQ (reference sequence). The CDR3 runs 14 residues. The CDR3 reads CASSPGLVIGEQFF. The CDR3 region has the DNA TGTGCCAGCAGCCCCGGACTAGTTATCGGTGAGCAGTTCTTC.

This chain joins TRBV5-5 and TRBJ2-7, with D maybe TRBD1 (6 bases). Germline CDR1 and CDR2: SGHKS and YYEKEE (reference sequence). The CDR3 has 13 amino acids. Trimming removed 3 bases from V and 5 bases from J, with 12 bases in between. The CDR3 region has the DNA TGTGCCAGCAGCTCTGGGACATTTAACGAGCAGTACTTC. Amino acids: CASSSGTFNEQYF.

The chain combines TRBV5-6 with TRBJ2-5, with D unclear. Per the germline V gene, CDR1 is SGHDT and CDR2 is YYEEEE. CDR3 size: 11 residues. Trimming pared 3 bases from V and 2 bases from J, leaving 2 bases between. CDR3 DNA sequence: TGTGCCAGCAGCTCACAAGAGACCCAGTACTTC. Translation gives CASSSQETQYF.

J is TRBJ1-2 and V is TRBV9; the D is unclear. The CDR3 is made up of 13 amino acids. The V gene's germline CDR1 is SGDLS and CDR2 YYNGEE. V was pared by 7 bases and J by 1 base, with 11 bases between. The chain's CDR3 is CASRKASNYGYTF. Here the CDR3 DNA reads TGTGCCAGCCGTAAAGCGAGTAACTATGGCTACACCTTC.

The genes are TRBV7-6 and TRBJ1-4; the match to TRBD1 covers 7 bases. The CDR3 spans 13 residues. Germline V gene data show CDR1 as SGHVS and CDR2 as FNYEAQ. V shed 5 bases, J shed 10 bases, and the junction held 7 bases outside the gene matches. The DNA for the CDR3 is TGTGCCAGCAGCCCCGGACAGGATGGAAAACTGTTTTTT. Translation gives CASSPGQDGKLFF.

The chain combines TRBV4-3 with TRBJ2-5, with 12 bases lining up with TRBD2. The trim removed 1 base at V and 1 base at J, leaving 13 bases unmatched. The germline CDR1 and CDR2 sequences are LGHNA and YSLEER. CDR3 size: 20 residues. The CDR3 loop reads CASSQALGASGGAVQETQYF. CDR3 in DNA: TGCGCCAGCAGCCAAGCCCTCGGGGCTAGCGGGGGGGCTGTCCAAGAGACCCAGTACTTC.

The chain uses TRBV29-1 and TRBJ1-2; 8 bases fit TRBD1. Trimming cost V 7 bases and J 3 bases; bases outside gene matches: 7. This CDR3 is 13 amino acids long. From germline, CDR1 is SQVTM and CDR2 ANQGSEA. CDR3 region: CSADAGGYYGYTF. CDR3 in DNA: TGCAGCGCCGACGCAGGGGGCTACTATGGCTACACCTTC. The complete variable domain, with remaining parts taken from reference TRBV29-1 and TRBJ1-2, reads SAVISQKPSRDICQRGTSLTIQCQVDSQVTMMFWYRQQPGQSLTLIATANQGSEATYESGFVIDKFPISRPNLTFSTLTVSNMSPEDSSIYLCSADAGGYYGYTFGSGTRLTVV.

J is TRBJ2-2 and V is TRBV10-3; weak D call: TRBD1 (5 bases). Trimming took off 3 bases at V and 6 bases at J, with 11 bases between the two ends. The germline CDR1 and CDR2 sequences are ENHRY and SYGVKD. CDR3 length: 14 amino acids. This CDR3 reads CAISERGAPGELFF. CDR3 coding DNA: TGTGCCATCAGTGAAAGGGGCGCCCCCGGGGAGCTGTTTTTT.

CDR3 DNA: TGCGCCAGCAGCCAAGATCTGGAGCGGTCCTACAATGAGCAGTTCTTC. This sequence encodes CASSQDLERSYNEQFF. The chain is built from TRBV4-3 and TRBJ2-1, with D perhaps TRBD2 (5 bases). V shed 0 bases and J shed 1 base, with 10 bases lying between them. The germline V gene has CDR1 LGHNA and CDR2 YSLEER. The CDR3 covers 16 residues.

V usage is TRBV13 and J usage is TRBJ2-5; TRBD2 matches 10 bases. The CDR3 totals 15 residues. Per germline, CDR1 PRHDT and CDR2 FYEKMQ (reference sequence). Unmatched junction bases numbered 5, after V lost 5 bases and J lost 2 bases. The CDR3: CASSIGLAVQETQYF. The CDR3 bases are TGTGCCAGCAGCATCGGACTAGCGGTTCAAGAGACCCAGTACTTC.

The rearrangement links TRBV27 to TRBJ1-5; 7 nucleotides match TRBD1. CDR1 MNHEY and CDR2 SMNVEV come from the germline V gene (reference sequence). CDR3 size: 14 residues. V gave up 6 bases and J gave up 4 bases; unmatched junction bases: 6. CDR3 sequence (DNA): TGTGCCAGCAGCAAACCGGGACAGAATCAGCCCCAGCATTTT. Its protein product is CASSKPGQNQPQHF.

The CDR3 DNA is TGTGCCATCACCCCGTCAGTGGGCCTTAACGAGCAGTACTTC. Encoded protein: CAITPSVGLNEQYF. J is TRBJ2-7 and V is TRBV10-3; D is unclear. This CDR3 has 14 amino acids. CDR1 and CDR2 from the germline V gene are ENHRY and SYGVKD. The V gene lost 7 bases and the J gene lost 5 bases, with 18 bases spanning the gap.

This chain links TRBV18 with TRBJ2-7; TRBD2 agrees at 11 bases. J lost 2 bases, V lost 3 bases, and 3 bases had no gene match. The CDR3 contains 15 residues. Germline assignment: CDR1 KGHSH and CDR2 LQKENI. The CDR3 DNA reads TGTGCCAGCTCACCTGGGACTAGCGGTACCTACGAGCAGTACTTC. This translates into CASSPGTSGTYEQYF.

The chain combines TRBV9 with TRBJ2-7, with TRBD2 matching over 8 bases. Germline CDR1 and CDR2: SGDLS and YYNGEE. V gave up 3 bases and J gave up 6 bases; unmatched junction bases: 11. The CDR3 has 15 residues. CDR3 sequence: CASSEATSALGEQYF. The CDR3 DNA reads TGTGCCAGCAGCGAGGCGACTAGCGCCCTGGGCGAGCAGTACTTC.

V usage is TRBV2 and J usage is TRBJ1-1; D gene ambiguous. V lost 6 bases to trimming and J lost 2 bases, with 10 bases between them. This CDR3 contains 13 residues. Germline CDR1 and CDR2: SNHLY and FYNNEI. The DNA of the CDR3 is TGTGCCAGCAGCGAGGGAACTAACACTGAAGCTTTCTTT. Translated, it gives CASSEGTNTEAFF. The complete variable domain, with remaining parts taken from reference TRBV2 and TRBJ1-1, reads EPEVTQTPSHQVTQMGQEVILRCVPISNHLYFYWYRQILGQKVEFLVSFYNNEISEKSEIFDDQFSVERPDGSNFTLKIRSTKLEDSAMYFCASSEGTNTEAFFGQGTRLTVV.

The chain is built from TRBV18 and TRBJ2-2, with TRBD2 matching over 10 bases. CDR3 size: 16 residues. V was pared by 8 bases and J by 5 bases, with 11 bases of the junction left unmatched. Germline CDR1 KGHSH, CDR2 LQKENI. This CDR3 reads CASRGLAGERTGELFF. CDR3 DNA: TGTGCCAGCCGCGGCCTAGCGGGAGAGAGGACCGGGGAGCTGTTTTTT.

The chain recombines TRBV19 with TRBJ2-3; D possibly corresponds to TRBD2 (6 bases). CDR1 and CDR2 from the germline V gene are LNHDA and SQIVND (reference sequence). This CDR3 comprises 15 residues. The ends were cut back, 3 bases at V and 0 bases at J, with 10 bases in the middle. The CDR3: CASSMGRTSTDTQYF. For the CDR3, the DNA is TGTGCCAGTAGTATGGGGAGGACTAGCACAGATACGCAGTATTTT. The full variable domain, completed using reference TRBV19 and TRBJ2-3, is DGGITQSPKYLFRKEGQNVTLSCEQNLNHDAMYWYRQDPGQGLRLIYYSQIVNDFQKGDIAEGYSVSREKKESFPLTVTSAQKNPTAFYLCASSMGRTSTDTQYFGPGTRLTVL.

The CDR3 region has the DNA TGCGCCAGCAGCCCGGGGACTAGCGCCTACGAGCAGTACTTC. This gives the protein CASSPGTSAYEQYF. The chain is built from TRBV5-1 and TRBJ2-7; 10 nucleotides agree with TRBD2. The CDR3 consists of 14 residues. Trimming cost V 4 bases and J 2 bases; bases outside gene matches: 3. Germline V gene sequence: CDR1 SGHRS, CDR2 YFSETQ.

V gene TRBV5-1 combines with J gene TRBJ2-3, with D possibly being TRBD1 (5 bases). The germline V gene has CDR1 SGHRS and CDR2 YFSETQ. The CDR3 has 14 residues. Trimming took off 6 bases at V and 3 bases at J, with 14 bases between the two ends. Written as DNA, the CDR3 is TGCGCCAGCACCTCGGACAAGCCGACAGATACGCAGTATTTT. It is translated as CASTSDKPTDTQYF.

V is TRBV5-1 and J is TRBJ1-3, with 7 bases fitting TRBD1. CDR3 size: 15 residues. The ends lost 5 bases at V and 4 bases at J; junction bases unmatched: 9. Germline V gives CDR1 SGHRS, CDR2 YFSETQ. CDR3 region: CASSLEGAGGNTIYF. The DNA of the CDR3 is TGCGCCAGCAGTCTAGAGGGGGCTGGCGGAAACACCATATATTTT.

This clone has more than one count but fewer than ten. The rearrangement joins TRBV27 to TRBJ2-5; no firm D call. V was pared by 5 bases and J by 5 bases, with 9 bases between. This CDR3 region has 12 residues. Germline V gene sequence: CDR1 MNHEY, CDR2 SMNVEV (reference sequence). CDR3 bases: TGTGCCAGCAGTGCGACCGGGGAGACCCAGTACTTC. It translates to CASSATGETQYF.

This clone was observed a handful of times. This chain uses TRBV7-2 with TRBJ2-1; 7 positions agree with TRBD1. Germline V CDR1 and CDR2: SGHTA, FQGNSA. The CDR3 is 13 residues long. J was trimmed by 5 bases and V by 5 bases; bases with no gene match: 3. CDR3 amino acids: CASSKTGNNEQFF. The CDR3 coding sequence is TGTGCCAGCAGCAAGACAGGGAACAATGAGCAGTTCTTC. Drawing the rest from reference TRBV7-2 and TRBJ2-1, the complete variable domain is GAGVSQSPSNKVTEKGKDVELRCDPISGHTALYWYRQSLGQGLEFLIYFQGNSAPDKSGLPSDRFSAERTGGSVSTLTIQRTQQEDSAVYLCASSKTGNNEQFFGPGTRLTVL.

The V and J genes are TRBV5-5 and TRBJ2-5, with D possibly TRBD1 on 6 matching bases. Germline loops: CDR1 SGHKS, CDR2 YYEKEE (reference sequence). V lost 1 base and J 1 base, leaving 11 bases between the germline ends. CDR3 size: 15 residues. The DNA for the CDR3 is TGTGCCAGCAGCTTGTTCGGCAGGGGCCAAGAGACCCAGTACTTC. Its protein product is CASSLFGRGQETQYF.

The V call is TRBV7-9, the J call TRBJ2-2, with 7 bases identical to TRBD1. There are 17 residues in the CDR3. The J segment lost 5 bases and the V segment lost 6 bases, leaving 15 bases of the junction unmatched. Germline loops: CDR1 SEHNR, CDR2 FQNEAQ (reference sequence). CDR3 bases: TGTGCCAGCAGTCCGGACAGGCCCCTCCGAGGGACCGGGGAGCTGTTTTTT. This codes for CASSPDRPLRGTGELFF. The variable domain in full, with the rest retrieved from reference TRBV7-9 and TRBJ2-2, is DTGVSQNPRHKITKRGQNVTFRCDPISEHNRLYWYRQTLGQGPEFLTYFQNEAQLEKSRLLSDRFSAERPKGSFSTLEIQRTEQGDSAMYLCASSPDRPLRGTGELFFGEGSRLTVL.

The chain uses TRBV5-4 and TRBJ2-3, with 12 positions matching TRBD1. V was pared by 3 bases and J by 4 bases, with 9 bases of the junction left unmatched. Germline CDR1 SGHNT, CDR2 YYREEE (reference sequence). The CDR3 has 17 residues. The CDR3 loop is CASSSSRDRGQSDTQYF. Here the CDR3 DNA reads TGTGCCAGCAGCTCGTCCCGGGACAGGGGGCAGTCAGATACGCAGTATTTT.